Presented here are 8 T cell receptor beta chains from one specimen sequenced in a study of T cell responses to AZD1222 COVID-19 vaccine. The repertoire was sequenced with immunoSEQ multiplex PCR; TCRdb's copy has only in-frame clones and lacks some. The sample holds roughly 100,000 clones, roughly 89% seen once. This sample comprised peripheral blood, obtained 28 days after the second AZD1222 dose. The origin of the receptors is an adult who received the AZD1222 COVID-19 vaccine.

This chain connects TRBV7-9 to TRBJ2-7; 10 nucleotides align to TRBD1. The V segment lost 5 bases and the J segment 5 bases; nucleotides outside the gene matches: 6. The germline V gene has CDR1 SEHNR and CDR2 FQNEAQ (reference sequence). The CDR3 has 14 residues. CDR3 coding DNA: TGTGCCAGCAGCACGGACAGGGGGGGCCACGAGCAGTACTTC. Translating it yields CASSTDRGGHEQYF.

V usage is TRBV6-5 and J usage is TRBJ2-7; no definite D call. Trimming removed 5 bases from V and 0 bases from J, with 11 bases in between. CDR1 is MNHEY, CDR2 SVGAGI, per germline. The length of the CDR3 is 14 residues. This chain's CDR3 is CASSRTASSYEQYF. The DNA of the CDR3 is TGTGCCAGCAGTAGGACGGCTAGCTCCTACGAGCAGTACTTC.

The chain couples TRBV19 to TRBJ2-7; TRBD2 aligns across 14 bases. Germline V gene data show CDR1 as LNHDA and CDR2 as SQIVND (reference sequence). The ends lost 5 bases at V and 7 bases at J; junction bases unmatched: 13. The CDR3 length is 17 residues. The CDR3 loop is CASSPQHRTSGRTEQYF. The CDR3 DNA reads as TGTGCCAGTAGTCCACAACACAGGACTAGCGGGAGGACGGAGCAGTACTTC.

J is TRBJ2-1 and V is TRBV28; D remains ambiguous. Trimming took 4 bases from V and 0 from J, leaving 4 bases between them. This CDR3 contains 13 residues. Germline CDR1 and CDR2: MDHEN and SYDVKM. The CDR3 bases are TGTGCCAGCAGTTACGACTCCTACAATGAGCAGTTCTTC. It is translated as CASSYDSYNEQFF. Drawing the rest from reference TRBV28 and TRBJ2-1, the complete variable domain is DVKVTQSSRYLVKRTGEKVFLECVQDMDHENMFWYRQDPGLGLRLIYFSYDVKMKEKGDIPEGYSVSREKKERFSLILESASTNQTSMYLCASSYDSYNEQFFGPGTRLTVL.

In this sample, this clone turned up a few times. J is TRBJ2-5 and V is TRBV21-1; the table's D call of TRBD2 was not tested on the DNA. TRBV21-1 is a known pseudogene. This CDR3 contains 16 residues. The CDR3 loop reads CASSRRLAGVLETQYF. The CDR3 DNA reads TGTGCCAGCAGCCGAAGACTAGCGGGAGTCTTGGAGACCCAGTACTTC.

This rearrangement joins TRBV4-1 to TRBJ1-3, with D perhaps matching TRBD1 (5 bases). V lost 1 base and J 4 bases, leaving 20 bases between the germline ends. Germline values: CDR1 MGHRA, CDR2 YSYEKL. The CDR3 consists of 18 residues. Here the CDR3 DNA reads TGCGCCAGCAGCCAAGGTACGGCCCGGGGACCATGGGGAAACACCATATATTTT. Translating gives CASSQGTARGPWGNTIYF.

This clone was observed a single time. V gene TRBV4-2 combines with J gene TRBJ1-2; D ambiguous. V lost 0 bases to trimming and J lost 0 bases, with 2 bases between them. The CDR3 is 13 amino acids. Germline assignment: CDR1 LGHNA and CDR2 YNFKEQ. The CDR3 is CASSQDTNYGYTF. The CDR3 DNA reads TGTGCCAGCAGCCAAGACACTAACTATGGCTACACCTTC.

The rearrangement uses TRBV5-8 and TRBJ2-3, with no clear D. V lost 1 base to trimming and J lost 5 bases, with 17 bases between them. The CDR3 covers 16 residues. CDR1 and CDR2 from the germline V gene are SGHTS and YDEGEE. CDR3: CASSLSYLTARDTQYF. Here the CDR3 DNA reads TGTGCCAGCAGCTTGTCTTACCTAACGGCGCGAGATACGCAGTATTTT. Using reference TRBV5-8 and TRBJ2-3 for the parts outside the CDR3, the full variable domain is EAGVTQSPTHLIKTRGQQATLRCSPISGHTSVYWYQQALGLGLQFLLWYDEGEERNRGNFPPRFSGRQFPNYSSELNVNALELEDSALYLCASSLSYLTARDTQYFGPGTRLTVL.